The text below deals with one T cell receptor (beta chain). There are many counts of this clonotype. The antigen it recognizes is unknown. The record has no base qualities; no much larger clone is one base away. The data originate from a study of blood T cells in healthy people across ages (dated by TCRdb to the mid-2010s). Regarding the research as a whole: Template switching captured roughly one uniquely barcoded TCR beta cDNA molecule per two T cells in model experiments. The study measured age-related changes in TCR beta repertoire diversity using deep sequencing normalized with unique cDNA molecular identifiers. To avoid experimental bias, donors of different ages were distributed randomly across sequencing lanes. Two additional independent replicas of 1 million unique cDNA reads from the same blood draw were analyzed for two donors (one aged 18 to 29 and one aged 80 or older). Four age groups were formed from the donors: young (average approximately 15 years), middle-aged (approximately 39), aged (more than 55) and long-lived (around 82). Here is what the overall study found, with its caveats: Compared with the aged group, more naive CD4+ T cells, fewer expanded clones and increased TCR diversity were shown by the long-lived group, suggesting age selection. Estimates of total diversity based on one million sequenced T cells were considered lower bounds and underestimates. A strong correlation was found between observed TCR beta diversity and the percentage of naive T cells measured by flow cytometry. Observed TCR beta diversity per million T cells fell roughly linearly with age, and a significant reduction was already apparent by age about 36. Since profiling was done on bulk unsorted PBMCs, naive and antigen-experienced compartments could not be conclusively compared. Donor CMV infection status was unknown, potentially confounding age-related changes in expanded clonotypes.

Receptor amplification or capture employed 5' RACE. The reads were generated on an Illumina HiSeq 2500. A second PCR of roughly 7 to 11 cycles was performed with a sample-barcoded 5' primer and a J-beta primer mix. A unique molecular identifier was introduced onto each TCR beta cDNA molecule by a template-switch 5' adaptor carrying 12 random nucleotides. At least 2.5 million CDR3-containing paired-end reads were obtained from each sample. All of the RNA was converted into first-strand cDNA using the Mint cDNA synthesis kit, with a TRBC-specific oligonucleotide serving as the primer. Following uracil-DNA glycosylase treatment, all cDNA underwent a first 18-cycle PCR with the universal primers M1SS and BC2_uni_R. Per the original workflow: Normalization of each sample was performed by random selection of 1 million high-quality reads, each carrying a distinct molecular identifier. Instead of being binned into consensus sequences, reads that shared molecular identifiers were thrown out. MiTCR, set to a Q25 quality threshold and the strictest error-elimination algorithm, was used for CDR3 identification, clonotype clustering and error correction. Lower-bound total TCR beta diversity was estimated with a nonparametric unseen species model using Euler transformation. The public reads were quality trimmed at Q25 with fastp and then assembled into clones with MiXCR by TCRdb, keeping productive beta chains. Every CDR3 protein is listed once, alongside the most common genes and DNA of its rows. V and J calls and clone size were set by TCRdb, not the authors. The sample contains about 590,000 distinct CDR3 sequences, about 30% of them found a single time. Of the sample, 15% to 19% is held by the ten largest clones.

V drops 3 bases and J drops 2 bases, leaving 17 bases in between. Including cysteine and phenylalanine, the CDR3 has 17 amino acids. Only the CDR3 region is kept as DNA, spanning 51 bases read in frame from base 1. The germline V gene (reference sequence) sets CDR1 to DFQATT and CDR2 to SNEGSKA. Systemically healthy Caucasian individuals from Russia, some 40 in total and aged roughly 6 to 90 years, were included as donors. Roughly 11 milliliters of peripheral blood were drawn from each donor into EDTA-treated Vacutainer tubes. Ficoll-Paque density-gradient centrifugation was used to isolate PBMCs, with at least 7 million obtained per sample. Trizol reagent was used to extract total RNA from PBMCs, with at least 5.5 micrograms per sample. For every donor, an aliquot of PBMCs went through flow cytometry to measure the percentages of naive CD45RAhigh/CD27high T cells.

This clonotype was obtained from a woman older than 75 in good health. The sample taken for sequencing was blood. The chain joins TRBV20-1 to TRBJ1-6; there is no confident call for the D gene. At the DNA level, the sequence is TGCAGTGCTAGGGTCGGTCAGACCGGAGCCTATAATTCACCCCTCCACTTT. Protein translation: CSARVGQTGAYNSPLHF.